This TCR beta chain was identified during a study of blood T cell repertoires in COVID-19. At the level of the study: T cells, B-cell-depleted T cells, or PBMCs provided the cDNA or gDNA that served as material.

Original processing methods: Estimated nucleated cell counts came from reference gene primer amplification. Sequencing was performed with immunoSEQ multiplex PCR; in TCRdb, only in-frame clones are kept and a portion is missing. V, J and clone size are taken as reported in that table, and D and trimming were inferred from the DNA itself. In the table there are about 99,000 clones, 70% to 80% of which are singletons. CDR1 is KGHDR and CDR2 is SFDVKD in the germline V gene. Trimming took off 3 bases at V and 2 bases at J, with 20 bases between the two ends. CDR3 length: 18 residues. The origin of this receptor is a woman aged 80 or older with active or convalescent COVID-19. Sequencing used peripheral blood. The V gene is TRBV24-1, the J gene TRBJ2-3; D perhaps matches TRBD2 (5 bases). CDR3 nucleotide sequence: TGTGCCACCAGTGATCACCAATGGAGGCTTGGTGTCACAGATACGCAGTATTTT. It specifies CATSDHQWRLGVTDTQYF.